This T cell receptor (beta chain) was captured in a study of T cell repertoires in cytomegalovirus infection. This clonotype has more than one count but fewer than ten. What it binds is not known. Regarding the study as a whole: There were HLA-C-restricted CMV-specific TCR beta clonotypes dominating the ex vivo response.

TCRdb processed the reads anew with MiXCR; each CDR3 protein has one entry. The table includes some 500,000 distinct CDR3 sequences, about 39% detected once. Trimming cost V 6 bases and J 0 bases; bases outside gene matches: 8. The CDR3 has 16 residues. Germline CDR1 reads MNHEY; CDR2 reads SVGEGT. This sample comprised cultured PBMCs, obtained from culture after CMV antigen stimulation. The chain is built from TRBV6-2 or TRBV6-3 and TRBJ2-7, with 10 nucleotides matching TRBD2. This receptor was taken from a human donor in good health (CMV status not recorded). Some clones in this sample may be carry-over from other donors' samples. This CDR3 reads CASSHGRTSGSYEQYF. The CDR3 DNA follows: TGTGCCAGCAGCCACGGAAGGACTAGCGGCTCCTACGAGCAGTACTTC.